The source of this T cell receptor beta chain is a study of blood T cell repertoires in COVID-19. Study as a whole: Nucleic acid was either cDNA or gDNA, and it came from T cells, B-cell-depleted T cells, or PBMCs.

Clones were read by immunoSEQ multiplex PCR, and TCRdb kept only the in-frame ones, dropping some. In the table there are about 250,000 clones, under 90% of which are singletons. This CDR3 spans 19 amino acids. In germline, CDR1 is LGHNA, CDR2 YNFKEQ. The V and J ends lost 7 bases and 7 bases, in that order; junction bases with no gene match: 22. This TCR derives from a woman aged 40-49 years who had recovered from COVID-19. The rearrangement links TRBV4-2 to TRBJ2-1; TRBD1 aligns across 10 bases. The sample taken for sequencing was peripheral blood. CDR3 loop: CASTPRGHAGTGEANEQFF. The CDR3 coding sequence is TGTGCCAGCACCCCCCGCGGGCATGCGGGGACAGGGGAGGCGAATGAGCAGTTCTTC.